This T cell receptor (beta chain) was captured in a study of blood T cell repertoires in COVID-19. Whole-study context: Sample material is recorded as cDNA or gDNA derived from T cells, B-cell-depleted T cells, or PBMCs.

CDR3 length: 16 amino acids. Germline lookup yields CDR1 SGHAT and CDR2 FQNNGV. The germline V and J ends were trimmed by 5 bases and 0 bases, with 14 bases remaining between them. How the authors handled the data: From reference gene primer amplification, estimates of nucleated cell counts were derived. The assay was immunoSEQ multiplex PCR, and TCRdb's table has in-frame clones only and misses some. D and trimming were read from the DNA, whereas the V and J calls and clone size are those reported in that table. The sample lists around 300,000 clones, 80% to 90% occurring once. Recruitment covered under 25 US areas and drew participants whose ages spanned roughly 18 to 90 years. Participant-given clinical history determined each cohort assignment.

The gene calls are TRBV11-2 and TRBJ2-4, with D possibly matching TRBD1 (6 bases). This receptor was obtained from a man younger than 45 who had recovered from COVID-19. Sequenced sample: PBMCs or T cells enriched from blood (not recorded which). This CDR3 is CASSGNRDLAKNIQYF. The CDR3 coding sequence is TGTGCCAGCAGCGGGAACAGGGATCTAGCCAAAAACATTCAGTACTTC.